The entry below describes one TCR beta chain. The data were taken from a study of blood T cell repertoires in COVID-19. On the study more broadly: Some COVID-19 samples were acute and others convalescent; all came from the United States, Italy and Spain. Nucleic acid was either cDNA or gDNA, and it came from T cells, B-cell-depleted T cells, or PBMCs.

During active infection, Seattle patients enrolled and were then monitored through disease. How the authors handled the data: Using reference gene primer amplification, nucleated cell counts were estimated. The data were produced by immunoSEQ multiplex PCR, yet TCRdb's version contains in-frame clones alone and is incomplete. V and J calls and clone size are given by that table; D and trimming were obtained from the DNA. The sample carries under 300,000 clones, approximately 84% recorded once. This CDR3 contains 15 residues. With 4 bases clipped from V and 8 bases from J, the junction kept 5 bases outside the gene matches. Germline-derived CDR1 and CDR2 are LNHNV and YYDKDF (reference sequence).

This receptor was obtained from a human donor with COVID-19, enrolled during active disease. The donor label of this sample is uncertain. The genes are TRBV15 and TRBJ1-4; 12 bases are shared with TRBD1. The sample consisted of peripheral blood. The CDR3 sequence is CATSTRDRGPEKLFF. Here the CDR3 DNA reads TGTGCCACCAGCACCCGGGACAGGGGGCCCGAAAAACTGTTTTTT.